The rows below give T cell receptor beta chains drawn from one sample of a study of T cells in Graves' hyperthyroidism and ophthalmopathy. Via MiXCR, TCRdb re-called the multiplex PCR reads, giving one row per CDR3 protein. The data show approximately 330,000 distinct CDR3 sequences, with 18% seen just once and around 54% held by the top ten. The sample comprised blood. The source is a woman between 45 and 65 years old with Graves' hyperthyroidism. Each CDR3 is given with its conserved first and last residue. Each record gives: CDR3 protein, CDR3 DNA, V gene, clone size, J gene, D gene. D genes are given only for firm matches. The size of a clone is reported for some rows only, either as once, few or many, or as a class for expanded clones.

CDR3 protein: CASSAGREDTEAFF
CDR3 DNA: TGTGCCAGCAGCGCGGGACGGGAGGACACTGAAGCTTTCTTT
V gene: TRBV7-3
clone size: -
J gene: TRBJ1-1
D gene: -

CDR3 protein: CASSWPGTQGNTIYF
CDR3 DNA: TGTGCCAGCAGCTGGCCCGGGACGCAAGGAAACACCATATATTTT
V gene: TRBV7-2
clone size: -
J gene: TRBJ1-3
D gene: -

CDR3 protein: CASSPPGLADTGELFF
CDR3 DNA: TGTGCCAGCAGCCCCCCGGGACTAGCGGACACCGGGGAGCTGTTTTTT
V gene: TRBV7-9
clone size: -
J gene: TRBJ2-2
D gene: TRBD2

CDR3 protein: CASSLQSYGYTF
CDR3 DNA: TGTGCCAGCAGTTTACAGTCCTATGGCTACACCTTC
V gene: TRBV28
clone size: many
J gene: TRBJ1-2
D gene: -

CDR3 protein: CASRGLGTANTGELFF
CDR3 DNA: TGTGCCAGCAGGGGTCTTGGGACGGCTAACACCGGGGAGCTGTTTTTT
V gene: TRBV28
clone size: many
J gene: TRBJ2-2
D gene: -

CDR3 protein: CAWSVLRNEQFF
CDR3 DNA: TGTGCCTGGAGTGTGCTCAGGAATGAGCAGTTCTTC
V gene: TRBV30
clone size: many
J gene: TRBJ2-1
D gene: -

CDR3 protein: CASSFSPTRNEQFF
CDR3 DNA: TGTGCCAGCAGTTTTTCCCCGACTAGGAATGAGCAGTTCTTC
V gene: TRBV27
clone size: -
J gene: TRBJ2-1
D gene: -

CDR3 protein: CASSEARTGRSYGYTF
CDR3 DNA: TGTGCCAGTAGTGAGGCCCGGACAGGGAGATCCTATGGCTACACCTTC
V gene: TRBV19
clone size: -
J gene: TRBJ1-2
D gene: TRBD1

CDR3 protein: CAWSVGPSDTQYF
CDR3 DNA: TGTGCCTGGAGTGTCGGTCCTTCCGATACGCAGTATTTT
V gene: TRBV30
clone size: -
J gene: TRBJ2-3
D gene: -

CDR3 protein: CASSYADSTMWGRPGHF
CDR3 DNA: TGTGCCAGCAGCTATGCCGACAGCACTATGTGGGGACGGCCTGGGCATTTT
V gene: TRBV9
clone size: few
J gene: TRBJ1-5
D gene: -

CDR3 protein: CATSEMTEDTQYF
CDR3 DNA: TGTGCCACCAGTGAGATGACGGAAGATACGCAGTATTTT
V gene: TRBV24-1
clone size: many
J gene: TRBJ2-3
D gene: -

CDR3 protein: CASSSSGTRSTDTQYF
CDR3 DNA: TGTGCCAGCAGTTCTAGCGGGACGCGTAGCACAGATACGCAGTATTTT
V gene: TRBV5-4
clone size: -
J gene: TRBJ2-3
D gene: TRBD2

CDR3 protein: CASSLQGEYEQYF
CDR3 DNA: TGTGCCAGTAGTCTCCAGGGCGAGTACGAGCAGTACTTC
V gene: TRBV19
clone size: -
J gene: TRBJ2-7
D gene: -

CDR3 protein: CASSQVGGLNTEAFF
CDR3 DNA: TGCGCCAGCAGCCAAGTAGGGGGGCTGAACACTGAAGCTTTCTTT
V gene: TRBV4-1
clone size: few
J gene: TRBJ1-1
D gene: -